This is a list of T cell receptor beta chains from one sample in a study of T cells in Graves' hyperthyroidism and ophthalmopathy. TCRdb reanalysed the multiplex PCR reads using MiXCR and keeps one entry per CDR3 protein. This table has about 400,000 distinct CDR3 sequences, approximately 15% appearing once. Sequencing used blood. All receptors come from a woman aged 30 to 39 with Graves' hyperthyroidism. The CDR3 runs from the conserved cysteine through the conserved F or W. Fields, in order: J gene, D gene, V gene, clone size, CDR3 DNA, CDR3 protein. The D gene is left open where the match is weak. Only part of the rows carry a size: once, few, many, or a class if the clone is expanded.

>TRBJ2-1|TRBD1|TRBV28|many
TGTGCCAGCAGTAAGGACAGGCCCAATGAGCAGTTCTTC
CASSKDRPNEQFF
>TRBJ2-5|NA|TRBV6-1|NA
TGTGCCAGCGGGACGGGGCCGTGGACCCAGTACTTC
CASGTGPWTQYF
>TRBJ1-5|NA|TRBV6-1|many
TGTGCCAGCACCCGACAGGACAATCAGCCCCAGCATTTT
CASTRQDNQPQHF
>TRBJ1-2|NA|TRBV20-1|once
TGCAGTGCTAAACTTGCAGGGGATCATGGCTACACCTTC
CSAKLAGDHGYTF
>TRBJ2-3|NA|TRBV25-1|NA
TGTGCCAGCAGTGAGACGGGCCCATCCGCAGATACGCAGTATTTT
CASSETGPSADTQYF
>TRBJ1-5|TRBD1|TRBV20-1|many
TGCAGTGCTCCGGGGGGACAGGGTTCGAGGGGCAATCAGCCCCAGCATTTT
CSAPGGQGSRGNQPQHF
>TRBJ2-7|TRBD2|TRBV9|NA
TGTGCCAGCAGCCCCGGGGATAGCGGGAGCTCCTACGAGCAGTACTTC
CASSPGDSGSSYEQYF
>TRBJ2-7|TRBD1|TRBV14|few
TGTGCCAGCAGCCAAGGACAGGGCGGCGACGAGCAGTACTTC
CASSQGQGGDEQYF
>TRBJ2-1|TRBD1|TRBV7-9|many
TGTGCCAGCAGCAAACGGGACAGGGGAACTTACAATGAGCAGTTCTTC
CASSKRDRGTYNEQFF
>TRBJ2-1|NA|TRBV3-1|many
TGTGCCAGCAGCCGCAGTGGGAGCAACAATGAGCAGTTCTTC
CASSRSGSNNEQFF
>TRBJ2-3|NA|TRBV20-1|many
TGCAGTGTTCGGGGGTCGACAGATACGCAGTATTTT
CSVRGSTDTQYF
>TRBJ2-1|NA|TRBV14|NA
TGTGCCAGCAGCCCCTTGAGGGGATGGACAACCAATGAGCAGTTCTTC
CASSPLRGWTTNEQFF
>TRBJ2-3|NA|TRBV27|many
TGTGCCAGCGGCCTGGTAGCGGCTATTCAAGATACGCAGTATTTT
CASGLVAAIQDTQYF
>TRBJ1-2|TRBD1|TRBV6-4|NA
TGTGCCAGCAGTCCGACAGGGACTAACTATGGCTACACCTTC
CASSPTGTNYGYTF
>TRBJ1-2|NA|TRBV24-1|many
TGTGCCACCAGTGATTCCGGAAGGGCTAACTATGGCTACACCTTC
CATSDSGRANYGYTF
>TRBJ2-7|NA|TRBV6-2/TRBV6-3|many
TGTGCCAGCAGAGGGACTTTGGCCTACGAGCAGTACTTC
CASRGTLAYEQYF
>TRBJ2-1|NA|TRBV7-2|few
TGTGCCAGCAGCTTAGAGGACAGACAGTTCTTC
CASSLEDRQFF
>TRBJ1-1|NA|TRBV19|few
TGTGCCAGTAGTATTGGGCCCGAGAACACTGAAGCTTTCTTT
CASSIGPENTEAFF
>TRBJ1-1|NA|TRBV18|many
TGTGCCAGCTCACCTGGTAGAGGCGAAGCCTTGAACACTGAAGCTTTCTTT
CASSPGRGEALNTEAFF
>TRBJ2-3|NA|TRBV10-3|few
TGTGCCATCAGATCTGGACAGATCACAGATACGCAGTATTTT
CAIRSGQITDTQYF
>TRBJ2-1|TRBD2|TRBV29-1|few
TGCAGCGTTGATACCGGGGGGACTAGCGGGAGGCCCGCCTACAATGAGCAGTTCTTC
CSVDTGGTSGRPAYNEQFF
>TRBJ2-1|TRBD2|TRBV7-8|many
TGTGCCAGCAGTTCGGGACTAGCGGGTCTTAACAATGAGCAGTTCTTC
CASSSGLAGLNNEQFF
>TRBJ1-4|TRBD1|TRBV11-1|many
TGTGCCAGCAGCTTAGGCCGGTGGGACAGGGGCGACGAAAAACTGTTTTTT
CASSLGRWDRGDEKLFF